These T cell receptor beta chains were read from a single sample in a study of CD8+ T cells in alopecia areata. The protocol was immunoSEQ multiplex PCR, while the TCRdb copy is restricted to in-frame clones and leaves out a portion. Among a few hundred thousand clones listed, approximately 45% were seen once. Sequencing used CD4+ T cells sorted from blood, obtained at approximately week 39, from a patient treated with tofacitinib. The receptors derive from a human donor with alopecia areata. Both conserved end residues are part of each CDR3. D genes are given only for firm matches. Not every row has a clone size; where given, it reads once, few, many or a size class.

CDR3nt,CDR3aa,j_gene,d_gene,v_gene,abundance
TGTGCCAGCAGCTTGGGGCGTGTCGGGGAGCTGTTTTTT,CASSLGRVGELFF,TRBJ2-2,-,TRBV11-2,-
TGCAGCGTTGTATGGCTGTTCCAAGAGACCCAGTACTTC,CSVVWLFQETQYF,TRBJ2-5,-,TRBV29-1,-
TGTGCCAGCAGTTATCCCGGCAACGAAAAACTGTTTTTT,CASSYPGNEKLFF,TRBJ1-4,-,TRBV6-6,few
TGTGCCAGCAGCGTACGGGCGCAGGGCCCCGAAGAGACCCAGTACTTC,CASSVRAQGPEETQYF,TRBJ2-5,-,TRBV9,-
TGTGCCAGCAGCGTGTCCCTAGCGCACGGGGAGCTGTTTTTT,CASSVSLAHGELFF,TRBJ2-2,-,TRBV9,-
TGTGCCAGCAGTGAGGCGGTGGTAGGGACCCAGTACTTC,CASSEAVVGTQYF,TRBJ2-5,-,TRBV2,-
TGTGCCAGCAGTTGGGGCAGCGTTCCGGACATTCAGTACTTC,CASSWGSVPDIQYF,TRBJ2-4,-,TRBV28,-
TGTGCCAGTAGTTTACGACAGGGGGCAAGCATTGAGCAGTTCTTC,CASSLRQGASIEQFF,TRBJ2-1,TRBD1,TRBV19,few
TGTGCCAGCAGTGGAACTAGCGGGAGGGTGACAGATACGCAGTATTTT,CASSGTSGRVTDTQYF,TRBJ2-3,TRBD2,TRBV2,-
TGTGCCTGGACCAGGACTAGCGGGAGCTACGAGCAGTACTTC,CAWTRTSGSYEQYF,TRBJ2-7,TRBD2,TRBV30,-
TGTGCCTGGAGCCGAGGGGATAATCAGCCCCAGCATTTT,CAWSRGDNQPQHF,TRBJ1-5,-,TRBV30,few
TGTGCCAGCAGCTTAGGGCGAGGGTTCGGGAACATTCAGTACTTC,CASSLGRGFGNIQYF,TRBJ2-4,-,TRBV7-2,few
TGCGCCAGCAGCCAAGATTCCGGGTCTGGAAACACCATATATTTT,CASSQDSGSGNTIYF,TRBJ1-3,-,TRBV4-1,-
TGTGCCAGCACGTGGAGGGGAATCGACGAGCAGTACTTC,CASTWRGIDEQYF,TRBJ2-7,-,TRBV27,-
TGCAGCGTTGAAGTGGCCCCCGGGCAGACCCAGTACTTC,CSVEVAPGQTQYF,TRBJ2-5,-,TRBV29-1,few
TGCAGCGTGCGACAGGGAACTGAAGCTTTCTTT,CSVRQGTEAFF,TRBJ1-1,TRBD1,TRBV29-1,-
TGTGCCAGCAGCTTAGCTACGGGGAGCACAGATACGCAGTATTTT,CASSLATGSTDTQYF,TRBJ2-3,-,TRBV11-2,-
TGTGCCAGCACCGCCACAAGCGGGGTATACAATGAGCAGTTCTTC,CASTATSGVYNEQFF,TRBJ2-1,TRBD2,TRBV5-4,few
TGTGCCAGCAGTCCTAGCGGGAGGGCAAAGACCCAGTACTTC,CASSPSGRAKTQYF,TRBJ2-5,TRBD2,TRBV6-5,-
TGTGCCAGCAGCGTAGACGGGTCTGGCTATGGCTACACCTTC,CASSVDGSGYGYTF,TRBJ1-2,-,TRBV9,-
TGTGCCTGGAGTGTAACCGGGCTCGGCCGGAATGAAAAACTGTTTTTT,CAWSVTGLGRNEKLFF,TRBJ1-4,-,TRBV30,-
TGCAGCGTTGGGGACAGCTCCAATCAGCCCCAGCATTTT,CSVGDSSNQPQHF,TRBJ1-5,TRBD1,TRBV29-1,-
TGCGCCAGCAGCCAAGATTTGATTGGGCCAGGGGAGACCCAGTACTTC,CASSQDLIGPGETQYF,TRBJ2-5,-,TRBV4-1,-
TGTGCCAGCAGCCTCTCAGCGCGCGGCTCTGGGGCCAACGTCCTGACTTTC,CASSLSARGSGANVLTF,TRBJ2-6,-,TRBV11-3,-
TGTGCCAGCAGTGAAAGCTTGGTTGGACAGGGGAACATTCAGTACTTC,CASSESLVGQGNIQYF,TRBJ2-4,TRBD1,TRBV25-1,-
TGCAGCGTTAAAGACAGTAACTATGGCTACACCTTC,CSVKDSNYGYTF,TRBJ1-2,-,TRBV29-1,-
TGTGCCAGCAGTCCCGTCGAGGGAGCCTGGGAGACCCAGTACTTC,CASSPVEGAWETQYF,TRBJ2-5,-,TRBV28,-
TGTGCCAGCAGTTTACGGAGAAACTATGGCTACACCTTC,CASSLRRNYGYTF,TRBJ1-2,-,TRBV28,-
TGCGCCAGCAGCCAGGGGACTCAAGTTGGAAACACCATATATTTT,CASSQGTQVGNTIYF,TRBJ1-3,-,TRBV4-3,-
TGTGCCATCAGTGTGCAGGGGTTCACTGAAGCTTTCTTT,CAISVQGFTEAFF,TRBJ1-1,-,TRBV10-3,few
TGCAGCGTTGACGGGCAGCTTCAAGAGACCCAGTACTTC,CSVDGQLQETQYF,TRBJ2-5,-,TRBV29-1,few
TGTGCCAGCAGTCCTCGAAGGGGGGGGGACGAGCAGTACTTC,CASSPRRGGDEQYF,TRBJ2-7,-,TRBV6-5,-
TGCAGCGGGACAGGGGTCAAAAACATTCAGTACTTC,CSGTGVKNIQYF,TRBJ2-4,TRBD1,TRBV29-1,-
TGTGCCAGCACGGACAGGGGAGATCAGCCCCAGCATTTT,CASTDRGDQPQHF,TRBJ1-5,TRBD1,TRBV28,-
TGTGCCTGGGACAGGGGATTCGCAGATACGCAGTATTTT,CAWDRGFADTQYF,TRBJ2-3,TRBD1,TRBV30,-
TGTGCCTCAATGGAGAATTCCTACAATGAGCAGTTCTTC,CASMENSYNEQFF,TRBJ2-1,-,TRBV10-3,-
TGTGCCAGCTCACCGTCCGTAGGCTACACCTTC,CASSPSVGYTF,TRBJ1-2,-,TRBV18,-
TGTGCCTGGACACCCGCCCCCGGGACTAGCGGGAGAGGGGAGCAGTTCTTC,CAWTPAPGTSGRGEQFF,TRBJ2-1,TRBD2,TRBV30,-
TGCGCCAGCAGCCAAAGGGACACCCAGAGCAGGGGCTACACCTTC,CASSQRDTQSRGYTF,TRBJ1-2,-,TRBV4-1,-
TGTGCCTGGAGTTTGGGCCTCAAGGCTGAAGCTTTCTTT,CAWSLGLKAEAFF,TRBJ1-1,-,TRBV30,-
TGTGCCACCAGCAAGCGGGCCAGGGAAAAAGAGACCCAGTACTTC,CATSKRAREKETQYF,TRBJ2-5,-,TRBV15,-
TGTGCCTGGACGGCAGGGATGAATTCACCCCTCCACTTT,CAWTAGMNSPLHF,TRBJ1-6,-,TRBV30,few
TGTGCCAGCAGTATGGGGGTATTGGACACTGAAGCTTTCTTT,CASSMGVLDTEAFF,TRBJ1-1,-,TRBV2,-